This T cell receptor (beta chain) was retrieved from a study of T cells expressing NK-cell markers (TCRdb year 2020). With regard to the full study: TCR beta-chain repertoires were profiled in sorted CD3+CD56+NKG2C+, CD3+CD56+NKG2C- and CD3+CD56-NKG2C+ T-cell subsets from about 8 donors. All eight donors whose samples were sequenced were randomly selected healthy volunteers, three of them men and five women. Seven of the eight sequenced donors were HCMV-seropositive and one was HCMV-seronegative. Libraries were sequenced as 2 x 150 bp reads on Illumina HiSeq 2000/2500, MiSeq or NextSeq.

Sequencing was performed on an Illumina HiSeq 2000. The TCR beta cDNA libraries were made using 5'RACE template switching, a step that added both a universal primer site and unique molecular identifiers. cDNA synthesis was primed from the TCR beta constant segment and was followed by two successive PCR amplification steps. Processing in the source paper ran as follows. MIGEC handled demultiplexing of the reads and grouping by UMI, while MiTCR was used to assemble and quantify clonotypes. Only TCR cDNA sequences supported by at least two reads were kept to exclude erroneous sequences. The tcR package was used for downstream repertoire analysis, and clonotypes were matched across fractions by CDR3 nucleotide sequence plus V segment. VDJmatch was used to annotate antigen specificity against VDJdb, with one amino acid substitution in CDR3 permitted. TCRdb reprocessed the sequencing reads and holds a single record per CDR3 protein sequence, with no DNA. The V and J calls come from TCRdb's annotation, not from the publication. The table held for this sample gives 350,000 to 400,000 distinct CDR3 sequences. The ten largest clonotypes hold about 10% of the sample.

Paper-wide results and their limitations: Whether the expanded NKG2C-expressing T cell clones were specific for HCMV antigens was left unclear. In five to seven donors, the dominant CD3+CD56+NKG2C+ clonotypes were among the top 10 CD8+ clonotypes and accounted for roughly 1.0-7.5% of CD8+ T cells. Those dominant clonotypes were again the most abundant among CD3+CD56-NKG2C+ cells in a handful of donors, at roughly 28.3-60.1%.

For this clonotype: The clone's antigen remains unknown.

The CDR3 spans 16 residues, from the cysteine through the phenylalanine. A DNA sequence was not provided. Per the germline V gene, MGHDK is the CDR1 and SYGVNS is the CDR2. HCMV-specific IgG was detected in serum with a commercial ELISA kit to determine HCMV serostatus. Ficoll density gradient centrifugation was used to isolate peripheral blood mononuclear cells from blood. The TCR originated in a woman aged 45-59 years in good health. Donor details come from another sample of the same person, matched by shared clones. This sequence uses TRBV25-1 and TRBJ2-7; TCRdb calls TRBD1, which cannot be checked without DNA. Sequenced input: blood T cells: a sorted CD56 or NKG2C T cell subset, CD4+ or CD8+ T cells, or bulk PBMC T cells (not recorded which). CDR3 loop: CASSEVSPAGGYEQYF.